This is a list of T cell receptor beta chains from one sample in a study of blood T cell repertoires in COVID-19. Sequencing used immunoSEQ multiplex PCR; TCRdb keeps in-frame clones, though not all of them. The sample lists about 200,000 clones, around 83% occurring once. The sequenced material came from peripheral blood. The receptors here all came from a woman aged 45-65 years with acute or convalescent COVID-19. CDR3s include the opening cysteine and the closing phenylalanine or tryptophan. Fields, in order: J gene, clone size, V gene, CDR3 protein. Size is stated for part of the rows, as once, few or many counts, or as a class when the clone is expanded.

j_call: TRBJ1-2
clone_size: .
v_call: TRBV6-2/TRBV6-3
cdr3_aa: CASSEQLYGYTF

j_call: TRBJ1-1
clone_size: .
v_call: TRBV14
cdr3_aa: CASSPGQQPSEAFF

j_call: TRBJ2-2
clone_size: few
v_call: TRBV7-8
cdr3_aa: CASSFAGGEIRELFF

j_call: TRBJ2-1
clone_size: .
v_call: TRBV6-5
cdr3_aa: CASSLAGGYNEQFF

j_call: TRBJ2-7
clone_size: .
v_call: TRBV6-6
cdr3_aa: CASSWGPSGSLYEQYF

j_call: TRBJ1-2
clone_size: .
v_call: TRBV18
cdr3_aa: CASSRGRSYGYTF

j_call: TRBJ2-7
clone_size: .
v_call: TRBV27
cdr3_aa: CASSDYRRDRQYF

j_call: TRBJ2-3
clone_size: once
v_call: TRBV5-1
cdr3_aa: CASSLPSGNTDTQYF

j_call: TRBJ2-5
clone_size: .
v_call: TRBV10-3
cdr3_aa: CAISRGTESVETQYF

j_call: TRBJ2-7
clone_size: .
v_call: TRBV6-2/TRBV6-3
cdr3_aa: CASSYAQGTKGAYEQYF

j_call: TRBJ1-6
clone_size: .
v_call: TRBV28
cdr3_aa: CASSLRHYNSPLHF

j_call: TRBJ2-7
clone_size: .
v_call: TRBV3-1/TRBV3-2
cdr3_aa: CASSQDLGGEQYF

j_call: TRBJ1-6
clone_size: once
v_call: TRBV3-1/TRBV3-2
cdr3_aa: CASSQVQGWSNSPLHF

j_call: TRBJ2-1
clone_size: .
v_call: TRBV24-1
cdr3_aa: CATSDFRDRGRDNEQFF

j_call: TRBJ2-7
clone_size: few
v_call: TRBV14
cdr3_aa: CASSLLSSIGYEQYF

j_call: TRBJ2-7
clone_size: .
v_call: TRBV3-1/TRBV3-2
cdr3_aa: CASSQRLRAGAYEQYF

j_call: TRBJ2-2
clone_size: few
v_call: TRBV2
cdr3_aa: CASSITGTSGGELFF

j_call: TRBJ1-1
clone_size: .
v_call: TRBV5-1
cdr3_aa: CASSPLGTGGTEAFF

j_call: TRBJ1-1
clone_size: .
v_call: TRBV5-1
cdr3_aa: CASSLGLGATANTEAFF

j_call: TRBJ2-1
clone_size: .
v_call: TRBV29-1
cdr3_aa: CSANRGNNEQFF

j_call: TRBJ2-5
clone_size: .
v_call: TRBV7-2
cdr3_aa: CASSLAGETQYF

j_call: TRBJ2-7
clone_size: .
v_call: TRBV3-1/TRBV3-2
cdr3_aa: CASSLRPGLAGPTSYEQYF

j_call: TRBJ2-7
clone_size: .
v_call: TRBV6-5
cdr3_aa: CASLTGGLEYEQYF

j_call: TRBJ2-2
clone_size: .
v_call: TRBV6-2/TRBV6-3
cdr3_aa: CASSERELNTGELFF

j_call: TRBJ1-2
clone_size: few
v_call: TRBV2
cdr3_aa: CASSVLEGARMGYTF

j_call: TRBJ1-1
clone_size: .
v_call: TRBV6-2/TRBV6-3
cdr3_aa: CASSPAAIRVLSTEAFF

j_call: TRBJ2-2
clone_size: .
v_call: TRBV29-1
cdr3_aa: CSVGGSPGELFF

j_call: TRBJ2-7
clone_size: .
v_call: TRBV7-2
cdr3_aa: CASSSRDISYEQYF

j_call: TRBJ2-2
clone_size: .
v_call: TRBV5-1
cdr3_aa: CASSTIAGATGELFF

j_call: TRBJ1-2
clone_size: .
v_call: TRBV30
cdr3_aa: CAWTRDRPQAYTF